This T cell receptor (beta chain) was documented in a study of T cell responses to AZD1222 COVID-19 vaccine. Regarding this clone: Its antigen is not identified.

Generated by immunoSEQ multiplex PCR, the TCRdb table keeps only in-frame clones and is missing some. Seen here are over 150,000 clones, around 93% observed once, and the top ten hold 0.95% to 1.1%. Study-level findings and limits: Across spike, vaccine-associated CD4 TCRs were found, dominant at 160-218 and 743-854.

CDR3 size: 13 residues. Germline assignment: CDR1 MRHNA and CDR2 SNTAGT. V gave up 0 bases and J gave up 3 bases, with 5 bases separating them. The clonotype was recovered from an adult who received the AZD1222 COVID-19 vaccine. This chain joins TRBV6-4 and TRBJ1-1; no clear D. Sequenced material: peripheral blood, taken 28 days after the second AZD1222 dose. CDR3 sequence reads: CASSDSKDTEAFF. The CDR3 DNA reads as TGTGCCAGCAGTGACTCGAAGGACACTGAAGCTTTCTTT.